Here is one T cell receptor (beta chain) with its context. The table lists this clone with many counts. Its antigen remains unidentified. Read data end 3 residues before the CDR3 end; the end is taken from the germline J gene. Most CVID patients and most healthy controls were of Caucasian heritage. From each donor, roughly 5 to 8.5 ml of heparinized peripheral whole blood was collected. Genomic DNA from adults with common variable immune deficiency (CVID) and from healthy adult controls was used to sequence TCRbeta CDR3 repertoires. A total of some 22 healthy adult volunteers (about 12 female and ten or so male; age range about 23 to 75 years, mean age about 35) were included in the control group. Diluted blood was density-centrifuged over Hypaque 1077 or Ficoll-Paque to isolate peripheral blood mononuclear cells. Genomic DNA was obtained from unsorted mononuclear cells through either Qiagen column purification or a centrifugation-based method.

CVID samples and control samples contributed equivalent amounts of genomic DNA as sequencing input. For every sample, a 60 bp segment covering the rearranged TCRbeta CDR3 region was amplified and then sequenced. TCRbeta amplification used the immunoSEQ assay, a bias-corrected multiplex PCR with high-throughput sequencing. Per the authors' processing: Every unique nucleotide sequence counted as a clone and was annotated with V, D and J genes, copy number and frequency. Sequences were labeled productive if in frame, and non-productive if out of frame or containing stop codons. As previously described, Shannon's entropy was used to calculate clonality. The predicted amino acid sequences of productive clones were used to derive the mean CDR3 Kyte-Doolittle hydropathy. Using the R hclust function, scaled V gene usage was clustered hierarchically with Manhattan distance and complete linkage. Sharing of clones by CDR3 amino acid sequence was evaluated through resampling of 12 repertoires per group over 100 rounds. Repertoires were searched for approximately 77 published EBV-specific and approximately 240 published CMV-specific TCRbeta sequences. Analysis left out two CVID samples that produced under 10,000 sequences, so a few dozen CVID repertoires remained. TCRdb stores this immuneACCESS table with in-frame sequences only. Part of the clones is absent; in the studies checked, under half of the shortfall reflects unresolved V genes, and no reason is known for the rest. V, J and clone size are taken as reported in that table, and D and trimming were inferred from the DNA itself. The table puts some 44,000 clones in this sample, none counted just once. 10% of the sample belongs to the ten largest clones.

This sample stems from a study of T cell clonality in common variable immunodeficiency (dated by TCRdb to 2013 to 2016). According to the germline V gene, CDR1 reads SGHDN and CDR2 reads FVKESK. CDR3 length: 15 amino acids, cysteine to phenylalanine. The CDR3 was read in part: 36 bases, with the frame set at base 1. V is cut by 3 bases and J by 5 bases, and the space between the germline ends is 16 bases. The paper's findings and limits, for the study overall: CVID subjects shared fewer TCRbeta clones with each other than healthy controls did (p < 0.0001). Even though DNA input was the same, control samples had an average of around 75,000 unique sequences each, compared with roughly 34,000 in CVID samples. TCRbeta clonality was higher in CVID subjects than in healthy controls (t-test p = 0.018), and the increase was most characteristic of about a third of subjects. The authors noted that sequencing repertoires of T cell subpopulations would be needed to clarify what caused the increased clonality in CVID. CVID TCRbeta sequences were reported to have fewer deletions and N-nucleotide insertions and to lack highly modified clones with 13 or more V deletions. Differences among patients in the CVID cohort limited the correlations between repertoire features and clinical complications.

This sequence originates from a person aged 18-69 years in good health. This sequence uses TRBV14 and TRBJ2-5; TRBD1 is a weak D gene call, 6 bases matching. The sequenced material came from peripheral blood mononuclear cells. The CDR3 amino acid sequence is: CASSQDRVDGETQYF. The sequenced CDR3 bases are TGTGCCAGCAGCCAGGACAGAGTAGACGGGGAGACC.